The rows below give T cell receptor beta chains drawn from one sample of a study of blood T cell repertoires in COVID-19. Repertoires were generated with immunoSEQ multiplex PCR, while TCRdb's copy carries only in-frame clones and drops some. The table shows over 200,000 clones, with approximately 84% occurring only once. Sequencing input: peripheral blood. The source of these receptors is a man in his forties with active or convalescent COVID-19. CDR3s include the opening cysteine and the closing phenylalanine or tryptophan. Each record gives: CDR3 DNA, CDR3 protein, J gene, clone size, D gene, V gene, CDR3 length. The D gene is left open where the match is weak. Some rows mark clone size as missing; the rest say once, few, many or name a class of expanded clone.

TGTGCCAGTAATCAGGGCAATCAGCCCCAGCATTTT	CASNQGNQPQHF	TRBJ1-5	-	-	TRBV19	12
TGCGCCAGCAGTCGGGGGAGTGGGAGCTATGGCTACACCTTC	CASSRGSGSYGYTF	TRBJ1-2	-	-	TRBV5-1	14
TGTGCCAGCAGTCCGGGTCTCGGGGATGGCAGTGAAGCTTTCTTT	CASSPGLGDGSEAFF	TRBJ1-1	-	-	TRBV28	15
TGCGCCAGCAGCCCGGACAGGAGGGAGATACAGCCCCAGCATTTT	CASSPDRREIQPQHF	TRBJ1-5	-	TRBD1	TRBV5-1	15
TGTGCCAGCAGTTCGTCGGGACTAGCTGTCCACATTCAGTACTTC	CASSSSGLAVHIQYF	TRBJ2-4	-	TRBD2	TRBV27	15
TGTGCCAGCTCAGCCTCGGGTGGTGAGCAGTTCTTC	CASSASGGEQFF	TRBJ2-1	-	-	TRBV18	12
TGCGCCAGCAGCTTGGCTAGCGGAAATTACAATGAGCAGTTCTTC	CASSLASGNYNEQFF	TRBJ2-1	-	TRBD2	TRBV5-1	15
TGCGCCAGCAGCCAAGGATTCAGCTACGAGCAGTACTTC	CASSQGFSYEQYF	TRBJ2-7	-	-	TRBV4-1	13
TGTGCCAGCAGTTACTCGGCGAGAGGGTCCGGAAACACCATATATTTT	CASSYSARGSGNTIYF	TRBJ1-3	once	-	TRBV6-5	16
TGCGCCAGCAGCTTCTCCGCAGGCGTCGGGGAGCTGTTTTTT	CASSFSAGVGELFF	TRBJ2-2	-	-	TRBV5-1	14
TGTGCCAGCAGCTTGGGAACTAGCGGTGACACAGATACGCAGTATTTT	CASSLGTSGDTDTQYF	TRBJ2-3	-	TRBD2	TRBV5-6	16
TGTGCCAGCAGAACACAGGGGGAGGTCAACACCATATATTTT	CASRTQGEVNTIYF	TRBJ1-3	-	TRBD1	TRBV2	14
TGTGCCAGCAGTGACCGGACAGGAGGGACTGAAGCTTTCTTT	CASSDRTGGTEAFF	TRBJ1-1	-	TRBD1	TRBV2	14
TGTGCCAGCAGCCCCGGGATGGGGGCTAGCGGGGGGGAAGAGACCCAGTACTTC	CASSPGMGASGGEETQYF	TRBJ2-5	-	TRBD2	TRBV7-3	18
TGTGCCAGCAGTTCCCGGACCTATCTTAGGACTAGGGATACGCAGTATTTT	CASSSRTYLRTRDTQYF	TRBJ2-3	-	TRBD2	TRBV28	17
TGTGCCAGCAGACAGTCCGACATTTCCTACAATGAGCAGTTCTTC	CASRQSDISYNEQFF	TRBJ2-1	few	-	TRBV6-5	15
TGTGCCACCCGATTCGGGGGAGCGGGAGGCCACGAGCAGTACTTC	CATRFGGAGGHEQYF	TRBJ2-7	-	TRBD2	TRBV6-5	15
TGTGCCAGCAGCTTAGTAGCGGGAGGGGATGAGCAGTTCTTC	CASSLVAGGDEQFF	TRBJ2-1	-	TRBD2	TRBV11-2	14
TGTGCCAGCATTGAACTCAGGGGTGGGTATAATTCACCCCTCCACTTT	CASIELRGGYNSPLHF	TRBJ1-6	-	-	TRBV6-1	16
TGTGCCAGCAGTGCGGGACGGCATCAGCCCCAGCATTTT	CASSAGRHQPQHF	TRBJ1-5	-	-	TRBV28	13
TGCGCCACCCCGACAGAGATTGGAAACACCATATATTTT	CATPTEIGNTIYF	TRBJ1-3	once	-	TRBV5-1	13
TGTGCCAGCAGTTTATACCCGGGAGAGGGGGAGACCCAGTACTTC	CASSLYPGEGETQYF	TRBJ2-5	-	-	TRBV27	15
TGTGCCAGCAGTTTGTCACAAAGCGGTGAAAAACTGTTTTTT	CASSLSQSGEKLFF	TRBJ1-4	-	-	TRBV28	14
TGTGCCAGCAGCCAGCGGTACTCCGGGCCCCTCCACTTT	CASSQRYSGPLHF	TRBJ1-6	once	-	TRBV14	13
TGTGCCAGCCTAGACGGTCTCTCCTACGAGCAGTACTTC	CASLDGLSYEQYF	TRBJ2-7	-	-	TRBV27	13
TGCGCCAGCAGCTTGGGGTTGCAGGCTTGGAACACTGAAGCTTTCTTT	CASSLGLQAWNTEAFF	TRBJ1-1	-	-	TRBV5-1	16
TGTGCCAGCAGCCAAGGATACCGGGACAGGGGCGAGACCCAGTACTTC	CASSQGYRDRGETQYF	TRBJ2-5	-	TRBD1	TRBV14	16
TGCGCCAGCAGCCAGGGACAGAATAATGAAAAACTGTTTTTT	CASSQGQNNEKLFF	TRBJ1-4	-	TRBD1	TRBV4-1	14
TGTGCCAGTAGTACCCTCGGGACCAGGGGGTTCGCCAAAAACATTCAGTACTTC	CASSTLGTRGFAKNIQYF	TRBJ2-4	-	TRBD1	TRBV19	18
TGTGCCATAACACAGCCAAACTATGGCTACACCTTC	CAITQPNYGYTF	TRBJ1-2	-	-	TRBV12-3/TRBV12-4	12
TGTGCCAGCACCTCTAGCGGGGGCCCCAGCTCCTACAATGAGCAGTTCTTC	CASTSSGGPSSYNEQFF	TRBJ2-1	many	TRBD2	TRBV28	17
TGTGCCAGCAGCCCTGACAGGGTAACGACCGACTATGGCTACACCTTC	CASSPDRVTTDYGYTF	TRBJ1-2	-	-	TRBV21-1	16
TGTGCCAGCAGCTTGGCGGGTTTGGACACCGGGGAGCTGTTTTTT	CASSLAGLDTGELFF	TRBJ2-2	-	-	TRBV11-1	15
TGCGCCAGCAGCGTCCGGGACAGGGGTAGCTACGAGCAGTACTTC	CASSVRDRGSYEQYF	TRBJ2-7	-	TRBD1	TRBV4-1	15
TGTGCCAGCAGTACGGGACACATCAATTCACCCCTCCACTTT	CASSTGHINSPLHF	TRBJ1-6	-	-	TRBV28	14
TGTGCCAGCAGCTTGGTGTCCGGCGGAGGCAATTCACCCCTCCACTTT	CASSLVSGGGNSPLHF	TRBJ1-6	-	-	TRBV5-5	16
TGTGCCAGCAGTTTGTCCGCGGGCGATGGCTACACCTTC	CASSLSAGDGYTF	TRBJ1-2	-	-	TRBV5-6	13
TGTGCCAGCAGCCACGACTCTCTATATGGCTACACCTTC	CASSHDSLYGYTF	TRBJ1-2	-	-	TRBV7-3	13
TGCGCCAGCAGCTTGGGAAGTCAGGGTGCTGAAGCTTTCTTT	CASSLGSQGAEAFF	TRBJ1-1	-	-	TRBV5-1	14
TGTGCCACCAGCAGGCGGGGGAACACTGAAGCTTTCTTT	CATSRRGNTEAFF	TRBJ1-1	-	-	TRBV15	13
TGCGCCAGCAGTGAGTCGCGACTAGCGGGGGGGCTGCTGTTCTTC	CASSESRLAGGLLFF	TRBJ2-1	-	TRBD2	TRBV10-1	15
TGCGCCAGCAGCCCCGGGACAGTTGGACCTAGCAATCAGCCCCAGCATTTT	CASSPGTVGPSNQPQHF	TRBJ1-5	-	TRBD1	TRBV5-1	17